This TCR beta chain is from a study of radiation and T cells in renal cell carcinoma. The protocol was immunoSEQ multiplex PCR, while the TCRdb copy is restricted to in-frame clones and leaves out a portion. The data show about 150,000 clones, with over 80% seen just once and around 13% held by the top ten. The CDR3 totals 13 residues. Germline lookup yields CDR1 MNHNS and CDR2 SASEGT. The V end lost 4 bases, the J end lost 2 bases, and 8 bases lay between the germline ends. As for time point: blood 2 weeks post-SBRT. Stated treatment: 15 Gy SBRT to primary tumor, nephrectomy 4 weeks later. V usage is TRBV6-1 and J usage is TRBJ2-5, with D perhaps matching TRBD2 (6 bases). The sequence was obtained from a woman aged 50 to 60 with renal cell carcinoma. Specimen: blood, collected from a patient whose treatment included radiotherapy and nephrectomy. CDR3 region: CASSGGVQETQYF. CDR3 coding DNA: TGTGCCAGCAGTGGGGGGGTACAAGAGACCCAGTACTTC.